This TCR beta chain stems from a study of cytomegalovirus exposure and HLA in healthy donors listed by TCRdb under 2017. Context from the whole study: An earlier analysis of approximately 590 of the donors reported approximately 290 Gb of sequence data and 100 million to 130 million unique TCR beta sequences from 150 million to 200 million T cells. Donor age, sex, ethnicity and CMV serostatus were compiled together with the repertoire data. To predict cytomegalovirus infection status, the study combined high-throughput TCR immunosequencing, statistical association of individual TCRs with disease status, and machine learning. Class I and class II HLA loci were covered by the typing at four-digit resolution. The number of typed donors differed by locus: about 620-640 for A, B, C, DRB1 and DQB1; approximately 540 for DQA1; 606 for DPA1; and 400 to 480 for DPB1. Using immunosequencing, the study profiled T cell repertoires from 500 to 800 subjects and related those repertoires to cytomegalovirus serostatus. Among the approximately 430 genotyped donors, 75% to 90% belonged to the genetic ancestry cluster associated with self-reported Caucasian donors. In a later genetic analysis, genome-wide SNP genotypes for 398 of the 666 donors were used, and that subset was treated as a discovery cohort. Approximately 310 gigabases of sequencing data and approximately 85 million unique TCR sequences were included in an early release covering over 600 HLA-typed donors. Besides the first cohort of more than 650 subjects, a separate validation cohort made up of 90 to 150 different subjects was used. All discovery cohort repertoires had been generated on a single sequencing platform. An earlier analysis of 587 of the donors applied high-throughput TCR beta sequencing to assess whether each TCR beta V gene segment acted as functional or pseudogenic. Among 350 to 400 genotyped donors of the cohort, an average of 235,054 unique TCR beta nucleotide sequences were sequenced per donor, roughly a sixth of them non-productive. Five DR-DQ haplotypes were handled as single units for association and clustering because linkage in the cohort was strong. The study aimed to test whether signatures of past pathogen exposure could be identified by cataloging public T cell receptors. In a later analysis, previously published TCR beta repertoires from fewer than 750 donors were re-analyzed and high-resolution HLA genotyping was added so that TCR occurrence patterns could be studied. Rather than using new phenotypic data, the later analysis identified candidate immune exposures from TCR beta sequences and from how often those sequences occurred across donors.

In total, 600 or so healthy bone marrow donors made up the cohort. At the time of sampling, every cohort member was nominally healthy, though immune exposures that went unrecorded were likely present. The donor was CMV seronegative and belonged to the group of 350 to 400 seronegative cohort members. A peripheral blood sample was provided by each donor, and peripheral blood mononuclear cells were used for TCR beta sequencing. Genomic DNA extraction from the blood cell samples was performed with the Qiagen DNeasy Blood Extraction Kit. Paper-wide results and their limitations: The cohort was sequenced for TCR beta chains only, and without alpha or paired-chain data the features that could be detected were limited. A cluster of highly shared sequence variants was judged likely to be a technical artifact of the sequencing pipeline. Immune exposure information for the cohort was limited to CMV serostatus. Compared with equally common non-associated chains, HLA-associated TCR beta chains in a later analysis were more clonally expanded and had lower generation probabilities. An association between a missense DCLRE1C variant and V-gene and J-gene trimming of TCR beta chains was found in a later genetic analysis and replicated in an independent cohort. The classifier was reported to diagnose cytomegalovirus status with high specificity and sensitivity in both the original cohort and the validation cohort. Specific HLA alleles were associated with some 15,000 TCR beta sequences at a false discovery rate of 0.05 in a later analysis. A further reported finding was that TCR beta sequences accurately predicted the HLA-A and HLA-B alleles for most subjects in the first cohort. Linkage disequilibrium might explain the correlated functional status among segregating V segments, but an unknown experimental factor could not be excluded. According to a later analysis, parvovirus B19, influenza, CMV and Epstein-Barr virus appeared linked to several top co-occurrence clusters. Most TCR sequences were seen in very few donors, while some public TCRs were found in many individuals. In an earlier analysis of some 500 of the donors, most TCR beta V segments were observed in productive rearrangements about 87% or about 30% of the time, broadly matching IMGT annotations. A later analysis found that TCR association rates varied across HLA loci, with DRB1 alleles showing the most associated TCRs and HLA-C alleles the fewest. In a later analysis, most CMV-associated TCR beta chains were found to appear HLA-restricted, with HLA associations seemingly driven largely by CMV exposure. In the study, 164 TCR beta chains were listed as associated with cytomegalovirus. Strong co-occurrence of HLA alleles, especially DR and DQ, made assigning TCR associations to individual alleles difficult. In vitro tests confirmed that a few of the cytomegalovirus-associated TCR beta chains recognize cytomegalovirus antigens. Sequencing depth was assumed to be roughly uniform across donors in the presence/absence analyses, though that assumption may not hold. Because HLA typing was unavailable for some donors at each locus, only the typed subset was used in association tests. Because counts were too low, 15 to 20 rarely observed V segments, including chromosome 9 orphons, were excluded from the earlier analysis of 587 of the donors. According to a later genetic analysis, donors in an Asian-associated ancestry cluster had fewer N-insertions in productive TCRs than the approximately 710-donor mean. The authors suggested that the approach could potentially be extended to other disease states and immunological phenotypes.

This clone has only one observation. The antigen this receptor binds is unknown. A read error may account for a junction end that differs from germline. Other DNA sequences within the sample encode an identical CDR3. Receptor amplification or capture employed the immunoSEQ multiplex PCR assay. For the multiplex PCR, a mixture combining 60 forward primers for TCR Vbeta segments and 13 reverse primers for TCR Jbeta segments was used. The CDR3 region of rearranged TCR beta genes was amplified from genomic DNA with a multiplex PCR assay. Amplified TCR beta libraries were sequenced as 87-base-pair reads on the Illumina HiSeq System. The published analysis was carried out like this. Across the 670 or so repertoires, a later analysis counted around 80 million unique TCR beta chains, around 11 million of which were shared by at least two donors. Raw reads were error-corrected and collapsed into unique sequences with a nearest-neighbor algorithm that merged closely related sequences to remove PCR and sequencing errors. Alignment of CDR3 sequences to IMGT reference sequences was used to assign V, D and J gene segments. Each retained sequence needed at least a six-nucleotide match to both a V gene segment and a J gene segment. Rearrangements were called productive when the CDR3 lacked stop codons and stayed in frame with V and J; all others were non-productive. CDR3 was defined by IMGT convention, running from the second conserved V-encoded cysteine to the conserved J-encoded phenylalanine. Sequences without an unambiguous match to a single V gene segment were excluded from the earlier analysis of a few hundred of the donors. An earlier analysis of approximately 590 of the donors classified V segments as functional when productive rearrangements were above 56.7% and as segregating when the standard deviation between donors was above 5%. To diagnose cytomegalovirus status from the catalog of TCR beta chain sequences, a statistical classification framework was built. V and J gene assignment, in a later analysis, came from comparing TCR nucleotide sequences with IMGT/GENE-DB human TR gene sequences. Using the TCRdist pipeline, a later analysis assigned CDR3 sequences along with most-parsimonious VDJ recombination scenarios. In a later analysis, every TCR beta chain was defined by the combination of its CDR3 amino acid sequence and its V-gene family, and reads without a unique V-gene family were dropped. As a way to deal with suspected cross-contamination and a sequencing artifact, a later analysis dropped 500 to 700 nucleotide sequences that were highly shared and had low generation probability. In a later analysis, a clonal expansion index for each public chain was calculated from normalized within-repertoire ranks of inferred template counts. Generation probabilities in a later analysis came from a VDJ recombination model fitted to out-of-frame rearrangements, and those results were checked against IGoR. In a later analysis, TCR-TCR, TCR-HLA and TCR-CMV co-occurrence was scored with hypergeometric tests, and a repertoire-size bias correction was applied to TCR pairs. To estimate false discovery rates, a later analysis permuted the HLA or CMV assignments 20 times. A later analysis grouped co-occurring TCRs with DBSCAN, adding TCRdist sequence similarity when clustering within HLA-allele-positive subsets. Repertoires with fewer than 30,000 or more than 120,000 public chains were left out of co-occurrence clustering, as were roughly five repertoires with anomalous nucleotide sharing. This is the immuneACCESS table as TCRdb keeps it, with only in-frame sequences that have V and J called. A part of the clones is gone; compared with another copy, unresolved V genes explain less than half, and the rest is unexplained. Clone size and the V and J calls come from that table; the DNA yielded D and trimming. The sample table records approximately 200,000 clones; around 85% of these occur just once. The ten largest clones take up approximately 2.2% of the sample.

This TCR was sampled from a woman aged 45-60 years in good health and CMV-seronegative. The sample was PBMCs.

The CDR3 reads CASSYRGTATEAFF. The sequence in DNA is TGTGCCAGCAGTTATCGCGGGACAGCCACTGAGGCTTTCTTT. This sequence uses TRBV6-6 and TRBJ1-1, and 7 bases in between align with TRBD1. Taken from the germline V gene (reference sequence), the CDR1 and CDR2 loops are MNHNY and SVGAGI. There are 14 amino acids in the CDR3, from cysteine to phenylalanine inclusive. Just the 42-base CDR3 DNA is kept, in frame starting at base 1.